This T cell receptor beta chain came from a study of yellow fever vaccine responses in identical twins. Study-wide points: Each twin's T cell response to the vaccine was reported to look partly convergent and partly personalized.

From the RT-PCR reads, TCRdb called clonotypes with MiXCR, one entry per CDR3 protein. The sample records 2,000 or so distinct CDR3 sequences, 70% to 90% being singletons. Worth noting for this clonotype: Its antigen is currently unknown.

The CDR3 is 14 residues long. V shed 7 bases and J shed 0 bases, with 12 bases lying between them. The receptor was isolated from a woman younger than 30 who received the yellow fever vaccine. The chain carries TRBV12-3 or TRBV12-4 and TRBJ2-5; D may be TRBD2 (6 bases). The sample in question was T cells from blood (PBMCs), unsorted or a sorted subset (not recorded which), obtained before or after yellow fever vaccination (not recorded which). The CDR3 sequence: CASNPWGDQETQYF. The CDR3 DNA reads TGTGCCAGCAACCCATGGGGGGACCAAGAGACCCAGTACTTC.